This T cell receptor beta chain was captured in a study of blood T cell repertoires in COVID-19. Across the whole study: Whether acute or convalescent, the COVID-19 samples came from the United States, Italy and Spain. From T cells, B-cell-depleted T cells, or PBMCs came the material, which was cDNA or gDNA.

In Seattle, patients joined the study during active infection and were tracked longitudinally. Trimming cost V 3 bases and J 0 bases, with 15 bases left between them. The V gene's germline CDR1 is MDHEN and CDR2 SYDVKM. This CDR3 spans 18 amino acids. Under the authors' procedure: From reference gene primer amplification, estimates of nucleated cell counts were derived. Assay: immunoSEQ multiplex PCR; the TCRdb copy retains only in-frame clones and omits some. V and J calls and clone size are given by that table; D and trimming were obtained from the DNA. The sample holds approximately 290,000 clones, around 85% seen once.

Sequenced sample: peripheral blood. This chain joins TRBV28 and TRBJ2-6, with D perhaps TRBD1 (6 bases). The source of this sequence is a human donor with COVID-19, enrolled during active disease. The donor label of this sample is uncertain. As DNA, the CDR3 is TGTGCCAGCAGTTTGTCGACAGGCCACAGCTCTGGGGCCAACGTCCTGACTTTC. Translation gives CASSLSTGHSSGANVLTF.